These 2 T cell receptor beta chains share one sample of origin, sequenced in a study of T cell changes during pregnancy in multiple sclerosis (dated by TCRdb to between 2017 and 2020). Library preparation was by the immunoSEQ multiplex PCR assay. TCRdb mirrors the immuneACCESS table, restricted to in-frame sequences. Some clones are absent from its copies; in checked studies, under half trace to an unresolved V gene, and the reason for the others is unknown. The sample table records 100,000 or so clones; almost 95% of these occur just once. The leading ten clones occupy over 0.8% of the sample. Source: peripheral blood, taken before pregnancy. The receptors shown here come from a female donor with multiple sclerosis, enrolled in a pregnancy study.

The chain employs TRBV27 and TRBJ2-2; the match to TRBD2 covers 8 bases. J gave up 3 bases and V 3 bases, and 6 bases lay outside the gene matches. Germline-derived CDR1 and CDR2 are MNHEY and SMNVEV (reference sequence). The CDR3 consists of 16 residues. The CDR3 DNA reads TGTGCCAGCAGTTTTTCAACTAGCGGATACACCGGGGAGCTGTTTTTT. Residues: CASSFSTSGYTGELFF.

In DNA form, the CDR3 reads TGCGCCAGCAGCATCACCGGGACTAGCATTTCTGGGGATACGCAGTATTTT. Protein product: CASSITGTSISGDTQYF. The chain joins TRBV5-1 to TRBJ2-3; 9 nucleotides agree with TRBD2. Per germline, CDR1 SGHRS and CDR2 YFSETQ. The CDR3 is 17 residues long. Unmatched junction bases numbered 15, after V lost 4 bases and J lost 6 bases. Drawing the rest from reference TRBV5-1 and TRBJ2-3, the complete variable domain is KAGVTQTPRYLIKTRGQQVTLSCSPISGHRSVSWYQQTPGQGLQFLFEYFSETQRNKGNFPGRFSGRQFSNSRSEMNVSTLELGDSALYLCASSITGTSISGDTQYFGPGTRLTVL.